This TCR beta chain is from a study of shared clonotypes between healthy human individuals. Study background: Researchers drew samples from a couple of women and a few men aged 18 to 49. Study results and limitations: About 5% of naive CD4 clonotypes were common to four donors. Rarefaction gave evidence that sorted-subset sequencing remained incomplete despite large depth. A generally larger estimated richness was seen in naive subsets than in memory subsets.

As defined, naive CD8 cells were CD45RO-negative and positively selected for CCR7, with terminally differentiated effector memory CD45RA+ cells excluded. This CDR3 comprises 14 residues. Germline V gives CDR1 SGHNT, CDR2 YENEEA. V lost 3 bases and J lost 9; bases outside the gene matches: 8. With respect to this clone: Antigen: not known.

The assay was immunoSEQ multiplex PCR, and TCRdb's table has in-frame clones only and misses some. The sample includes some 630,000 clones, about 96% seen only once; the top ten take approximately 0.12%. The sequence was obtained from a woman aged 30 to 39 in good health. V is TRBV11-3 and J is TRBJ2-1, with TRBD2 identical over 7 bases. The sequencing input was naive CD8+ T cells sorted from blood. The CDR3 region has the DNA TGTGCCAGCAGCTTTATGGGAGGGCAAGGTGAGCAGTTCTTC. Protein: CASSFMGGQGEQFF.